These 14 T cell receptor beta chains came from one sample sequenced in a study of T cell responses to AZD1222 COVID-19 vaccine. Clones were read by immunoSEQ multiplex PCR, and TCRdb kept only the in-frame ones, dropping some. The top ten hold roughly 12% of the sample, which has about 110,000 clones, 88% seen once. This material consisted of peripheral blood, taken on day 0 of MenACWY control vaccination. The receptors come from an adult in good health.

The chain combines TRBV6-5 with TRBJ2-7; no definite D call. Trimming took off 5 bases at V and 7 bases at J, with 9 bases between the two ends. Germline V CDR1 and CDR2: MNHEY, SVGAGI. This CDR3 region has 11 residues. For the CDR3, the DNA is TGTGCCAGCAGTACCGCAAGAGAGCAGTACTTC. Translating it yields CASSTAREQYF.

V usage is TRBV6-5 and J usage is TRBJ2-3; 10 nucleotides match TRBD2. This CDR3 contains 13 residues. Germline CDR1 reads MNHEY; CDR2 reads SVGAGI. V shed 6 bases, J shed 5 bases, and the junction held 2 bases outside the gene matches. The CDR3 protein is CASRIAGGDTQYF. DNA of the CDR3: TGTGCCAGCAGGATAGCGGGAGGAGATACGCAGTATTTT.

This clone was detected only once. The CDR3 nucleotides are TGCGCCAGCACCGAGGGGAGAGGGGGCGTCTATCAGCCCCAGCATTTT. This sequence encodes CASTEGRGGVYQPQHF. J is TRBJ1-5 and V is TRBV10-1; 7 bases line up with TRBD1. This CDR3 is 16 amino acids long. Unmatched junction bases numbered 14, after V lost 7 bases and J lost 5 bases. Germline CDR1 is WNHNN and CDR2 is SYGVQD (reference sequence).

This clone came up once. V and J are TRBV28 and TRBJ1-5; 7 nucleotides match TRBD1. The CDR3 covers 14 residues. The ends lost 5 bases at V and 6 bases at J; junction bases unmatched: 7. Germline values: CDR1 MDHEN, CDR2 SYDVKM. The CDR3 loop is CASSQQGRSQPQHF. The CDR3 DNA is TGTGCCAGCAGTCAACAGGGGAGAAGTCAGCCCCAGCATTTT.

This clone was picked up a small number of times. DNA of the CDR3: TGTGCCAGCAGCCGAAGGACAGGGGCTCTGGGGGCCAACGTCCTGACTTTC. It encodes CASSRRTGALGANVLTF. The rearrangement joins TRBV28 to TRBJ2-6; 9 nucleotides match TRBD1. Germline lookup yields CDR1 MDHEN and CDR2 SYDVKM. This CDR3 is built from 17 residues. The ends lost 6 bases at V and 4 bases at J; junction bases unmatched: 10.

The chain uses TRBV28 and TRBJ2-7, with 8 bases matching TRBD1. The CDR3 is 14 residues long. CDR1 is MDHEN, CDR2 SYDVKM, per germline. The V gene end was trimmed by 6 bases and the J gene end by 3 bases; junction bases not matched to a gene: 7. The CDR3: CASSPWTGRYEQYF. The CDR3 coding sequence is TGTGCCAGCAGCCCTTGGACAGGGCGCTACGAGCAGTACTTC.

This rearrangement joins TRBV7-2 to TRBJ1-1; D unresolved. The CDR3 has 15 amino acids. The V end lost 1 base, the J end lost 2 bases, and 11 bases lay between the germline ends. Germline values: CDR1 SGHTA, CDR2 FQGNSA. The CDR3 spells CASSLGESPNTEAFF. The CDR3 nucleotides read TGTGCCAGCAGCTTAGGAGAGAGTCCTAACACTGAAGCTTTCTTT.

The genes are TRBV7-9 and TRBJ2-7, with D uncertain. Germline V gene lookup returns CDR1 SEHNR and CDR2 FQNEAQ (reference sequence). This CDR3 is built from 15 residues. Trimming pared 0 bases from V and 2 bases from J, leaving 11 bases between. The CDR3, as DNA: TGTGCCAGCAGCTTAGCGGGCAGCTTAACCTACGAGCAGTACTTC. This translates into CASSLAGSLTYEQYF.

The V and J genes are TRBV19 and TRBJ1-6, with 7 bases identical to TRBD1. V shed 3 bases, J shed 7 bases, and the junction held 3 bases outside the gene matches. The CDR3 consists of 14 residues. CDR1 is LNHDA and CDR2 is SQIVND in the germline V gene (reference sequence). CDR3 loop: CASSMQQGNSPLHF. The DNA of the CDR3 is TGTGCCAGTAGTATGCAACAGGGGAATTCACCCCTCCACTTT. Full variable domain (missing parts from reference TRBV19 and TRBJ1-6): DGGITQSPKYLFRKEGQNVTLSCEQNLNHDAMYWYRQDPGQGLRLIYYSQIVNDFQKGDIAEGYSVSREKKESFPLTVTSAQKNPTAFYLCASSMQQGNSPLHFGNGTRLTVT.

This rearrangement joins TRBV27 to TRBJ2-7; 7 nucleotides agree with TRBD2. The CDR3 runs to 17 residues. Per the germline V gene, CDR1 is MNHEY and CDR2 is SMNVEV (reference sequence). J lost 7 bases, V lost 8 bases, and 23 bases had no gene match. The CDR3 nucleotides read TGTGCCAGCTCCCGGGGGGTCCCCCGGTCCCCGTTAATGGAGCAGTACTTC. Protein product: CASSRGVPRSPLMEQYF.

The gene calls are TRBV24-1 and TRBJ2-1; the D gene could be TRBD1 or TRBD2 (5 bases each). The CDR3 has 17 amino acids. The V and J ends lost 7 bases and 5 bases respectively, with 23 bases between them. In germline, CDR1 is KGHDR, CDR2 SFDVKD. In DNA, the CDR3 is TGTGCCACCAGCTCCACTAGTGGCCCGGGACGCAACAATGAGCAGTTCTTC. Protein: CATSSTSGPGRNNEQFF.

This chain joins TRBV27 and TRBJ1-2; D possibly corresponds to TRBD1 (6 bases). V lost 2 bases, J lost 6 bases, and 13 bases lay in between. The CDR3 contains 14 residues. Germline CDR1 MNHEY, CDR2 SMNVEV (reference sequence). Here the CDR3 reads CASSLTGTSHGYTF. As DNA, the CDR3 is TGTGCCAGCAGTTTAACCGGGACATCGCATGGCTACACCTTC.

This chain uses TRBV19 with TRBJ1-2; no reliable D call. Germline V gene sequence: CDR1 LNHDA, CDR2 SQIVND (reference sequence). V was pared by 6 bases and J by 8 bases, with 13 bases between. The CDR3 extends over 12 amino acids. The DNA of the CDR3 is TGTGCCAGTAGGGCCGGGGAGTACGGCTACACCTTC. Residues: CASRAGEYGYTF.

This clone came up once. This chain connects TRBV9 to TRBJ1-6; D remains ambiguous. The germline V gene encodes CDR1 SGDLS and CDR2 YYNGEE. This CDR3 is 14 amino acids long. Trimming took off 0 bases at V and 9 bases at J, with 10 bases between the two ends. The CDR3 spells CASSVEVTGSPLHF. The CDR3 DNA reads as TGTGCCAGCAGCGTAGAAGTGACGGGTTCACCCCTCCACTTT.